This section outlines one T cell receptor beta chain sequence together with its context. This CDR3 has 15 residues. The V and J ends lost 4 bases and 5 bases, in that order; junction bases with no gene match: 8. Looked up from germline, CDR1 is KGHDR and CDR2 is SFDVKD. This sample was included in a study of identical twins. TCRdb fed the 5' RACE reads into MiXCR, producing one record per CDR3 protein. The sample has around 1.7 million distinct CDR3 sequences; 25% to 35% are singletons. The clonotype comes from a newborn girl in good health. The V gene is TRBV24-1, the J gene TRBJ2-5; 8 bases fit TRBD1. The material sequenced was cord blood. The CDR3: CATSDPGTGAETQYF. CDR3 nucleotides: TGTGCCACCAGTGACCCCGGGACAGGCGCCGAGACCCAGTACTTC.